Listed below are T cell receptor beta chains from one sample, sequenced in a study of T-cell reconstitution after alpha-beta-depleted transplantation in children. TCRdb processed the PCR reads anew with MiXCR; each CDR3 protein has one entry. This sample has roughly 420,000 distinct CDR3 sequences, with 15% to 20% found just once. The input for sequencing was PBMCs, mostly from graft donor cells, taken 360 days after TCRalphabeta/CD19-depleted stem cell transplant. These receptors came from a boy under two years old who had a stem cell transplant for Wiskott-Aldrich syndrome, so the T cells may come from the graft donor. Both conserved end residues are part of each CDR3. Fields, in order: CDR3 protein, CDR3 DNA, D gene, J gene, V gene, clone size. A D gene is named only where the DNA matches it firmly. Size is omitted from some rows. Given values are once, few, many or a class for expanded clones.

cdr3_aa: CSFEDRNYGYTF; cdr3_nt: TGCAGCTTTGAGGACAGAAACTATGGCTACACCTTC; d_call: NA; j_call: TRBJ1-2; v_call: TRBV29-1; clone_size: few
cdr3_aa: CATSDLGQGSTDTQYF; cdr3_nt: TGTGCCACCAGTGATTTAGGACAGGGAAGCACAGATACGCAGTATTTT; d_call: TRBD1; j_call: TRBJ2-3; v_call: TRBV24-1; clone_size: many
cdr3_aa: CAISDFMNTEAFF; cdr3_nt: TGTGCCATCAGTGATTTCATGAACACTGAAGCTTTCTTT; d_call: NA; j_call: TRBJ1-1; v_call: TRBV10-3; clone_size: few
cdr3_aa: CATSSEGRGKISYEQYF; cdr3_nt: TGTGCCACCAGCAGCGAAGGCAGGGGGAAGATCTCCTACGAGCAGTACTTC; d_call: TRBD1; j_call: TRBJ2-7; v_call: TRBV15; clone_size: few
cdr3_aa: CSVRDRGHLYEQYF; cdr3_nt: TGCAGCGTCCGGGACAGGGGACACCTCTACGAGCAGTACTTC; d_call: TRBD1; j_call: TRBJ2-7; v_call: TRBV29-1; clone_size: NA
cdr3_aa: CASSRAGGPRTDTQYF; cdr3_nt: TGTGCCAGCAGCCGAGCGGGAGGGCCCCGGACAGATACGCAGTATTTT; d_call: TRBD2; j_call: TRBJ2-3; v_call: TRBV12-3/TRBV12-4; clone_size: NA
cdr3_aa: CSASLSGRLYEQYF; cdr3_nt: TGCAGTGCTAGCCTAAGCGGGAGGCTCTACGAGCAGTACTTC; d_call: TRBD2; j_call: TRBJ2-7; v_call: TRBV20-1; clone_size: few
cdr3_aa: CASPITEVSSGNTIYF; cdr3_nt: TGTGCCAGCCCAATTACGGAGGTATCCTCTGGAAACACCATATATTTT; d_call: NA; j_call: TRBJ1-3; v_call: TRBV6-1; clone_size: many
cdr3_aa: CASSRRAQNEQFF; cdr3_nt: TGTGCCAGCAGTAGGAGGGCGCAAAATGAGCAGTTCTTC; d_call: NA; j_call: TRBJ2-1; v_call: TRBV7-2; clone_size: NA
cdr3_aa: CSARVITSTLQYF; cdr3_nt: TGCAGTGCTAGAGTTATTACTAGCACCCTCCAGTACTTC; d_call: NA; j_call: TRBJ2-7; v_call: TRBV20-1; clone_size: NA
cdr3_aa: CSARDPSGRLSYNEQFF; cdr3_nt: TGCAGTGCTAGAGATCCTAGCGGGAGGCTCTCCTACAATGAGCAGTTCTTC; d_call: TRBD2; j_call: TRBJ2-1; v_call: TRBV20-1; clone_size: NA
cdr3_aa: CASSFSTSGAKNIQYF; cdr3_nt: TGTGCCAGCAGCTTCTCAACTAGCGGAGCCAAAAACATTCAGTACTTC; d_call: TRBD2; j_call: TRBJ2-4; v_call: TRBV5-4; clone_size: NA
cdr3_aa: CATSAWDRGTDTQYF; cdr3_nt: TGTGCCACCAGCGCCTGGGACAGGGGAACAGATACGCAGTATTTT; d_call: TRBD1; j_call: TRBJ2-3; v_call: TRBV15; clone_size: NA
cdr3_aa: CASSGDRGNGANVLTF; cdr3_nt: TGTGCCAGCAGTGGGGACAGGGGAAACGGGGCCAACGTCCTGACTTTC; d_call: TRBD1; j_call: TRBJ2-6; v_call: TRBV2; clone_size: few
cdr3_aa: CASSYSSGLSYNEQFF; cdr3_nt: TGTGCCAGCAGTTATAGTAGCGGCCTCTCCTACAATGAGCAGTTCTTC; d_call: NA; j_call: TRBJ2-1; v_call: TRBV27; clone_size: NA
cdr3_aa: CASSSRLAGGPNEQFF; cdr3_nt: TGCGCCAGCAGCAGCCGACTAGCGGGGGGCCCCAATGAGCAGTTCTTC; d_call: TRBD2; j_call: TRBJ2-1; v_call: TRBV4-1; clone_size: NA
cdr3_aa: CSVARHDKLNTGELFF; cdr3_nt: TGCAGCGTTGCTAGGCATGACAAACTGAACACCGGGGAGCTGTTTTTT; d_call: NA; j_call: TRBJ2-2; v_call: TRBV29-1; clone_size: few
cdr3_aa: CASSLGFNNSPLHF; cdr3_nt: TGCGCCAGCAGCTTGGGATTCAATAATTCACCCCTCCACTTT; d_call: NA; j_call: TRBJ1-6; v_call: TRBV5-1; clone_size: NA
cdr3_aa: CASSQVFVLAGVNEQFF; cdr3_nt: TGCGCCAGCAGCCAAGTTTTCGTGCTAGCGGGAGTCAATGAGCAGTTCTTC; d_call: TRBD2; j_call: TRBJ2-1; v_call: TRBV4-1; clone_size: NA
cdr3_aa: CASETSGFNEQFF; cdr3_nt: TGCGCCAGCGAGACTAGCGGGTTCAATGAGCAGTTCTTC; d_call: TRBD2; j_call: TRBJ2-1; v_call: TRBV10-1; clone_size: many
cdr3_aa: CASSWGPDLPRTDTQYF; cdr3_nt: TGCGCCAGCAGCTGGGGCCCGGACCTCCCCCGCACAGATACGCAGTATTTT; d_call: NA; j_call: TRBJ2-3; v_call: TRBV5-1; clone_size: NA
cdr3_aa: CASTPFWALSPYEQYF; cdr3_nt: TGTGCCAGCACCCCCTTTTGGGCCCTCTCCCCCTACGAGCAGTACTTC; d_call: NA; j_call: TRBJ2-7; v_call: TRBV6-1; clone_size: NA
cdr3_aa: CASSSQGPGELFF; cdr3_nt: TGTGCCAGCAGCTCTCAGGGTCCCGGGGAGCTGTTTTTT; d_call: NA; j_call: TRBJ2-2; v_call: TRBV7-9; clone_size: few
cdr3_aa: CASSQDLLASDYEQYF; cdr3_nt: TGCGCCAGCAGCCAAGATCTACTAGCTAGCGACTACGAGCAGTACTTC; d_call: NA; j_call: TRBJ2-7; v_call: TRBV4-3; clone_size: NA
cdr3_aa: CSARMGGQPQHF; cdr3_nt: TGCAGTGCTAGAATGGGGGGTCAGCCCCAGCATTTT; d_call: NA; j_call: TRBJ1-5; v_call: TRBV20-1; clone_size: few
cdr3_aa: CASSHPGLAVINEQFF; cdr3_nt: TGTGCCAGCAGTCACCCGGGACTAGCGGTCATTAATGAGCAGTTCTTC; d_call: TRBD2; j_call: TRBJ2-1; v_call: TRBV27; clone_size: NA
cdr3_aa: CASSLGVSYTEAFF; cdr3_nt: TGTGCCAGCAGCTTAGGGGTATCTTACACTGAAGCTTTCTTT; d_call: NA; j_call: TRBJ1-1; v_call: TRBV7-2; clone_size: many
cdr3_aa: CASQSGGAYNEQFF; cdr3_nt: TGTGCCAGCCAGTCAGGGGGAGCCTACAATGAGCAGTTCTTC; d_call: TRBD1; j_call: TRBJ2-1; v_call: TRBV12-3/TRBV12-4; clone_size: NA
cdr3_aa: CAIRSGYSSTDTQYF; cdr3_nt: TGTGCCATACGAAGCGGATACTCTAGCACAGATACGCAGTATTTT; d_call: NA; j_call: TRBJ2-3; v_call: TRBV7-9; clone_size: few
cdr3_aa: CAISTPGTGSEQFF; cdr3_nt: TGTGCCATCAGCACCCCCGGGACAGGGTCTGAGCAGTTCTTC; d_call: TRBD1; j_call: TRBJ2-1; v_call: TRBV10-3; clone_size: NA
cdr3_aa: CASPCGYMNTEAFF; cdr3_nt: TGTGCCAGCCCGTGCGGATACATGAACACTGAAGCTTTCTTT; d_call: NA; j_call: TRBJ1-1; v_call: TRBV6-1; clone_size: few
cdr3_aa: CASSVTGTAYEQYF; cdr3_nt: TGTGCCAGCAGCGTAACCGGGACCGCCTACGAGCAGTACTTC; d_call: NA; j_call: TRBJ2-7; v_call: TRBV9; clone_size: NA